Listed here are 22 T cell receptor beta chains from one sample, sequenced in a study of metastatic and nonmetastatic thyroid tumors. Through MiXCR, TCRdb re-clonotyped the PCR reads. The profile covers approximately 21,000 clones, with about 30% appearing a single time and 5.4% taken by the ten largest. Treatment of any kind had been given to no patient before thyroid surgery. Sequenced: tumor tissue. The source is a female donor with papillary thyroid cancer or a benign thyroid nodule (not recorded which). Some clones in this sample may be carry-over from other donors' samples.

This clone was found once. The V and J genes are TRBV5-1 and TRBJ1-2, with a weak D call TRBD1 (6 bases). V was shortened by 3 bases and J by 6 bases, with 12 bases between the two germline ends. Germline-derived CDR1 and CDR2 are SGHRS and YFSETQ. This CDR3 spans 13 amino acids. The DNA of the CDR3 is TGCGCCAGCAGCTCGGAGGACAGACATGGCTACACCTTC. Protein product: CASSSEDRHGYTF.

Many counts were recorded for this clone. This chain connects TRBV18 to TRBJ1-4, with a tentative D call TRBD1 (5 bases). The CDR3 has 15 residues. Trimming shortened V by 1 base and J by 4 bases, and 10 bases separated the two germline ends. The germline V gene encodes CDR1 KGHSH and CDR2 LQKENI. CDR3 sequence (DNA): TGTGCCAGCTCACCACAGGGGACCAATAATGAAAAACTGTTTTTT. It is translated as CASSPQGTNNEKLFF. Using reference TRBV18 and TRBJ1-4 for the parts outside the CDR3, the full variable domain is NAGVMQNPRHLVRRRGQEARLRCSPMKGHSHVYWYRQLPEEGLKFMVYLQKENIIDESGMPKERFSAEFPKEGPSILRIQQVVRGDSAAYFCASSPQGTNNEKLFFGSGTQLSVL.

This CDR3 reads CASSRTGGTEAFF. Here the CDR3 DNA reads TGCGCCAGCAGCAGAACAGGGGGCACTGAAGCTTTCTTT. The rearrangement uses TRBV5-1 and TRBJ1-1; 8 nucleotides line up with TRBD1. The ends lost 4 bases at V and 4 bases at J; junction bases unmatched: 3. Germline V gene data show CDR1 as SGHRS and CDR2 as YFSETQ. The CDR3 is 13 residues long.

The CDR3 spells CASIGGQNSNQPQHF. Here the CDR3 DNA reads TGTGCCAGCATTGGGGGACAGAATAGCAATCAGCCCCAGCATTTT. V and J are TRBV6-1 and TRBJ1-5; 7 positions agree with TRBD1. The CDR3 consists of 15 residues. Per germline, CDR1 MNHNS and CDR2 SASEGT. J lost 0 bases, V lost 7 bases, and 6 bases had no gene match.

This clone was counted ten times or more. The chain links TRBV6-6 to TRBJ2-4; a possible D gene is TRBD1 (6 bases). This CDR3 contains 19 residues. Trimming stripped 1 base from V and 2 bases from J, with 21 bases between. Germline assignment: CDR1 MNHNY and CDR2 SVGAGI (reference sequence). CDR3 in amino acids: CASSYYVRGPSHSKNIQYF. As DNA, the CDR3 is TGTGCCAGCAGTTACTACGTCAGGGGTCCATCACATTCCAAAAACATTCAGTACTTC.

This clone appeared many times. The V and J genes are TRBV5-1 and TRBJ2-1, with D perhaps given as TRBD1 or TRBD2 (5 bases each). This CDR3 contains 16 residues. Trimming pared 0 bases from V and 2 bases from J, leaving 12 bases between. The germline V gene has CDR1 SGHRS and CDR2 YFSETQ. DNA for the CDR3: TGCGCCAGCAGCTTGGCTGTGGGGGAACCCTACAATGAGCAGTTCTTC. This codes for CASSLAVGEPYNEQFF.

This clone was seen at least ten times. DNA for the CDR3: TGTGCCAAACCCGGGAGATCTGGAAACACCATATATTTT. Protein product: CAKPGRSGNTIYF. The chain has TRBV6-4 and TRBJ1-3; no definite D call. Trimming took 10 bases from V and 1 from J, leaving 11 bases between them. Germline V lookup: CDR1 MRHNA, CDR2 SNTAGT. The CDR3 extends over 13 amino acids.

The chain joins TRBV20-1 to TRBJ2-7; 9 nucleotides match TRBD2. V shed 5 bases, J shed 0 bases, and the junction held 5 bases outside the gene matches. This CDR3 contains 14 residues. Germline CDR1 is DFQATT and CDR2 is SNEGSKA (reference sequence). CDR3 loop: CSASRTSVSYEQYF. The CDR3 region has the DNA TGCAGTGCTTCTCGGACTAGCGTCTCCTACGAGCAGTACTTC.

This clone is classed as medium-sized. The V and J genes are TRBV20-1 and TRBJ2-3, with 8 bases fitting TRBD1. The CDR3 sequence is 15 residues long. Germline assignment: CDR1 DFQATT and CDR2 SNEGSKA (reference sequence). V shed 6 bases, J shed 2 bases, and the junction held 10 bases outside the gene matches. CDR3 residues: CSAQEPGGLTDTQYF. The DNA for the CDR3 is TGCAGTGCACAAGAACCAGGGGGCCTCACAGATACGCAGTATTTT.

In nucleotides, the CDR3 is TGTGCCAGCAGTTATCACAAGAACACTGAAGCTTTCTTT. This codes for CASSYHKNTEAFF. This sequence joins TRBV6-5 and TRBJ1-1; D not resolved. The CDR3 covers 13 residues. Germline assignment: CDR1 MNHEY and CDR2 SVGAGI. V was cut by 3 bases and J by 1 base, with 6 bases left in between.

Ten or more counts support this clone. The chain has TRBV20-1 and TRBJ2-7; TRBD2 matches 11 bases. J was trimmed by 5 bases and V by 5 bases; bases with no gene match: 8. Germline V gene lookup returns CDR1 DFQATT and CDR2 SNEGSKA (reference sequence). The CDR3 runs 14 residues. This chain's CDR3 is CSAFSGGALNEQYF. CDR3 nucleotides: TGCAGTGCTTTTAGCGGGGGGGCTTTAAACGAGCAGTACTTC.

This clone was picked up many times. Other DNA sequences in the sample encode the same CDR3. The chain links TRBV6-1 to TRBJ1-4, with D tentatively TRBD1 (5 bases). The germline CDR1 and CDR2 sequences are MNHNS and SASEGT. The CDR3 is 16 amino acids. Deletions cut 4 bases from V and 2 bases from J, with 14 bases between. The CDR3 loop is CASSAIFRDTNEKLFF. CDR3 nucleotides: TGTGCCAGCAGTGCAATCTTCAGGGACACTAATGAAAAACTGTTTTTT.

This clone has a count of ten or more. This sequence may be a read error, since a much larger clone differs from it by one base. This rearrangement joins TRBV19 to TRBJ2-1; TRBD1 matches at 12 bases. Germline values: CDR1 LNHDA, CDR2 SQIVND (reference sequence). The CDR3 sequence is 14 residues long. V was clipped by 5 bases and J by 9 bases; unmatched bases: 5. Here the CDR3 reads CASSGTGGAGEQFF. The CDR3 DNA sequence: TGTGCCAGTAGTGGGACAGGGGGCGCCGGTGAGCAGTTCTTC.

By share of the sample, this clone is medium-sized (0.01 to 0.1%). The V and J genes are TRBV6-1 and TRBJ2-7; perhaps TRBD1 as D (6 bases). This CDR3 contains 15 residues. V was clipped by 10 bases and J by 0 bases, with 19 bases between them. Germline loops: CDR1 MNHNS, CDR2 SASEGT. The CDR3 DNA reads as TGTGCCACCCAACTGCGGACAGCCACCTCCTACGAGCAGTACTTC. It encodes CATQLRTATSYEQYF.

The chain links TRBV20-1 to TRBJ2-3, with D possibly TRBD2 on 5 matching bases. V lost 2 bases and J 3 bases, leaving 15 bases between the germline ends. Germline values: CDR1 DFQATT, CDR2 SNEGSKA (reference sequence). The CDR3 extends over 15 amino acids. The CDR3, as DNA: TGCAGTGCTAGACTCCCGGGGATCTTGACAGATACGCAGTATTTT. It yields the protein CSARLPGILTDTQYF.

This clone was picked up a small number of times. One end of the junction does not line up with germline, which may come from a read error. Distinct nucleotide sequences in the sample also encode this CDR3. V is TRBV24-1 and J is TRBJ2-1; tentatively, D is TRBD1 or TRBD2 (5 bases each). The CDR3 loop spans 14 amino acids. Germline CDR1 KGHDR, CDR2 SFDVKD. CDR3 protein: CATSAGAGNWEQFF. CDR3 coding DNA: TGTGCCACTAGTGCCGGGGCAGGGAACTGGGAGCAATTCTTC.

This clone was detected ten times or more. The chain employs TRBV29-1 and TRBJ1-1; no definite D call. This CDR3 comprises 10 residues. Germline CDR1 SQVTM, CDR2 ANQGSEA. The ends were cut back, 7 bases at V and 5 bases at J, with 8 bases in the middle. Here the CDR3 reads CSGLSTEAFF. Here the CDR3 DNA reads TGCAGCGGGTTGTCGACTGAAGCTTTCTTT.

This clone was counted only a few times. The genes are TRBV28 and TRBJ2-1; no reliable D call. Germline lookup yields CDR1 MDHEN and CDR2 SYDVKM. V gave up 5 bases and J gave up 6 bases, with 11 bases separating them. The CDR3 spans 13 residues. The DNA for the CDR3 is TGTGCCAGCAGTCGACGGACCCTCAATGAGCAGTTCTTC. Its translation is CASSRRTLNEQFF.

This clone was detected many times. CDR3 residues: CSAIQENSNQPQHF. The CDR3 DNA reads TGCAGTGCTATACAGGAGAATAGCAATCAGCCCCAGCATTTT. The chain combines TRBV20-1 with TRBJ1-5; maybe TRBD1 (5 bases). The V and J ends lost 4 bases and 0 bases respectively, with 10 bases between them. This CDR3 has 14 residues. CDR1 DFQATT and CDR2 SNEGSKA come from the germline V gene (reference sequence).

This chain connects TRBV11-2 to TRBJ2-3; D is perhaps TRBD1 (6 bases). Looked up from germline, CDR1 is SGHAT and CDR2 is FQNNGV. The CDR3 loop spans 15 amino acids. V lost 4 bases to trimming and J lost 5 bases, with 16 bases between them. CDR3 nucleotide sequence: TGTGCCAGCAGCTCCTGGACAGTGGGCGTAGATACGCAGTATTTT. Its translation: CASSSWTVGVDTQYF.

This clone was seen at least ten times. The J gene is TRBJ1-3, the V gene TRBV20-1, with D tentatively TRBD1 (5 bases). The CDR3 totals 13 residues. Germline CDR1 DFQATT, CDR2 SNEGSKA (reference sequence). Trimming shortened V by 5 bases and J by 3 bases, and 11 bases separated the two germline ends. In DNA form, the CDR3 reads TGCAGTGCTCAAGACAGCCATGGAAACACCATATATTTT. It is translated as CSAQDSHGNTIYF.

The V call is TRBV11-2, the J call TRBJ2-7; 8 nucleotides align to TRBD2. Germline assignment: CDR1 SGHAT and CDR2 FQNNGV. With V trimmed by 11 bases and J by 3 bases, 21 bases remained unmatched. The CDR3 contains 17 residues. The CDR3: CACLLRERGICYYEQYF. CDR3 nucleotide sequence: TGTGCCTGCCTTCTTCGGGAGCGGGGGATCTGCTACTACGAGCAGTACTTC.